This T cell receptor (beta chain) is from a study of immune heterogeneity within non-small cell lung tumors. About the study: Histologically, a handful of tumors were squamous cell carcinomas and nine to ten were non-squamous carcinomas. The remaining 1 tumor was not otherwise specified.

This CDR3 comprises 17 residues. V was clipped by 1 base and J by 0 bases; unmatched bases: 6. Germline CDR1 MNHEY, CDR2 SMNVEV (reference sequence). Multiplex PCR relied on 32 V and 13 J primers to amplify TCR beta CDR3. TCRdb redid the calling of the multiplex PCR reads with MiXCR, one entry per CDR3 protein. The sample includes more than 3,500 distinct CDR3 sequences, more than 20% of them seen just once. Genomic DNA extracted from bulk tumor tissue served as template. A total of roughly 600 ng was used per sample. Spaced far apart, several biopsies were taken from each primary tumor during surgery. Patients had untreated, newly diagnosed non-small cell lung cancer and underwent curative surgery. Samples were obtained from newly diagnosed non-small cell lung cancer patients who were having surgery with curative intent. Whole-study findings and limits: Local clonality of T cells correlated moderately yet significantly with local tumor mutational burden (R around 0.31).

This clonotype is medium-sized within its sample. Its target is unknown. The specimen sequenced was lung tumor tissue. The chain is built from TRBV27 and TRBJ1-5, with 7 bases matching TRBD1. The sequence was collected from a man in his forties or fifties with non-small cell lung cancer. The CDR3 spells CASSLYWDSDSNQPQHF. The CDR3 nucleotides read TGTGCCAGCAGTTTATATTGGGACAGCGATAGCAATCAGCCCCAGCATTTT.